This T cell receptor (beta chain) was sequenced during a study of T cells in Graves' hyperthyroidism and ophthalmopathy. Researchers amplified the TCR beta CDR3 regions from RNA transcripts. With the HTBI primer set, the TCR CDR3 went through a first round of RT-PCR. TCRdb independently ran MiXCR on the multiplex PCR reads; one entry per CDR3 protein. The sample lists hundreds of thousands of distinct CDR3 sequences; more than 12% were seen once. Clinical symptoms, serum thyroxine and TRAb, thyroid ultrasound and orbital computed tomography were used for the diagnoses. The sample holds many counts of this clonotype. This receptor was obtained from a woman aged 45-65 years with Graves' ophthalmopathy. Material: blood.

The CDR3 region is CAISEGQGMNTEAFF. In DNA form, the CDR3 reads TGTGCCATCAGTGAGGGACAGGGAATGAACACTGAAGCTTTCTTT. V gene TRBV10-3 combines with J gene TRBJ1-1; 8 bases line up with TRBD1. J lost 0 bases, V lost 2 bases, and 2 bases had no gene match. Per germline, CDR1 ENHRY and CDR2 SYGVKD. CDR3 length equals 15 residues.